The text below deals with one TCR beta chain. There is no known antigen for this receptor. No base qualities exist here, and no much larger clone lies one base off it. The cysteine opens and the phenylalanine closes a CDR3 of 15 amino acids. The entry retains the CDR3 DNA only, 45 bases that are in frame from base 1. The germline V gene specifies SGHVS as CDR1 and FNYEAQ as CDR2. Here V drops 5 bases and J drops 6 bases, and the junction holds 8 bases not matched to any gene. This entry comes from a study of blood T cell repertoires in COVID-19 (dated by TCRdb to between 2020 and 2021). Looking at the study overall: Samples covering the acute and convalescent phases of COVID-19 were provided by collaborators in the United States, Italy and Spain. The prospective study material was composed of cDNA or gDNA derived from T cells, B-cell-depleted T cells, or PBMCs. The dataset comprised deeply sampled blood TCRbeta repertoires from subjects exposed to, actively infected with, or recovered from COVID-19. The repertoires were made available in a free public database intended to serve as a resource for research on the immune response to SARS-CoV-2. Samples came from the ongoing ImmuneRACE study (first 160 participants) plus 1,254 subjects from 6 global collaborators. The sample metadata nearly always contained a de-identified subject ID, COVID-19 status, age in years and sex. HLA class I and class II types, where available, came from metadata supplied by the sample provider rather than from assay-based typing. Points the paper makes about the study in general: The quantity of clinical and demographic metadata differed by source and by participant and was supplied without curation.

TCRbeta CDR3 regions were amplified from genomic DNA by means of the immunoSEQ Assay, a bias-controlled multiplex PCR. Regarding the original processing steps: The number of nucleated cells in each sample was estimated by amplification of reference gene primers within the assay. To quantify the absolute abundance of each unique TCRbeta CDR3 rearrangement, sequence reads were collapsed and filtered. Productive Simpson clonality was computed per sample as the square root of Simpson's diversity index over productive rearrangements. TCRdb re-hosts the immuneACCESS table, in-frame sequences only. Its copies lack some clones; in the studies checked, an unresolved V gene accounts for under half of them, and the cause for the rest is not known. V, J and clone size reflect that table, while D and trimming were determined from the DNA. The sample yields under 450,000 clones; roughly nine tenths were counted once. The top ten clones comprise just over 0.85% of the sample.

Participants in the prospective study were enrolled through a virtual design, were aged 18 to 89 years, and lived in 24 United States geographic areas. To assign participants to cohorts, the prospective study relied on clinical history that participants themselves reported in a screening survey and a study questionnaire. Exposed participants had been in contact with someone with a PCR-confirmed or clinician-diagnosed COVID-19 case within 2 weeks of study entry. Mobile phlebotomists in the prospective study collected whole blood, serum and a nasopharyngeal or oropharyngeal swab from every participant. Additional blood draws and questionnaires over an approximately 2-month period could optionally be provided by prospective study participants. Blood samples from the prospective study were shipped frozen or at room temperature prior to DNA extraction.

The chain is encoded by TRBV7-6 joined to TRBJ1-4, with 8 central nucleotides matching TRBD1. Sample: PBMCs or T cells enriched from blood (not recorded which). The sequence derives from a woman aged 35 to 49 who had been exposed to COVID-19. The DNA reads TGTGCCAGCAGCAAAGGACAGGGAGGTTATGAAAAACTGTTTTTT. Its translation is CASSKGQGGYEKLFF. With the rest looked up from the reference TRBV7-6 and TRBJ1-4 genes rather than sequenced, the full variable domain is GAGVSQSPRYKVTKRGQDVALRCDPISGHVSLYWYRQALGQGPEFLTYFNYEAQQDKSGLPNDRFSAERPEGSISTLTIQRTEQRDSAMYRCASSKGQGGYEKLFFGSGTQLSVL.